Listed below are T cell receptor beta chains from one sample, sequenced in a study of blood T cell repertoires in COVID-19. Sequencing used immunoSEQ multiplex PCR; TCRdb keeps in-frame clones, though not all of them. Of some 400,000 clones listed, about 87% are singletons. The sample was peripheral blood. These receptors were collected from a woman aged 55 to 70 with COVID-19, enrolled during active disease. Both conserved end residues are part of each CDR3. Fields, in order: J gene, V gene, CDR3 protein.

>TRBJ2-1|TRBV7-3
CASSSTSGAYNEQFF
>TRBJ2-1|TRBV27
CASSSTRPAAGGAEQFF
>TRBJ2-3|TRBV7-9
CASSLGQGGTDTQYF
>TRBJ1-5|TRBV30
CAWSRAGQVQPQHF
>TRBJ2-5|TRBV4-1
CASSQPKLGGGIQETQYF
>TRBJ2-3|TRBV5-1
CASSLDGSGTLTTQYF
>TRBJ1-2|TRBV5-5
CASSPQGGINYGYTF
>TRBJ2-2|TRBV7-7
CASSQGAVPTGELFF
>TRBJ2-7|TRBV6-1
CASSEGGQVIYEQYF
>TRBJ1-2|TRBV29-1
CSVDPGGAHGYTF
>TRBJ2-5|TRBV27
CASKSGQGETQYF
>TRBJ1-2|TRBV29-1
CSVEERHTNGYTF
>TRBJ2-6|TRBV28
CASDPGSGANVLTF
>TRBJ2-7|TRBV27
CASSSSDRVYEQYF
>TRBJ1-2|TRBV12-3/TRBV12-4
CASSLGTANGYTF